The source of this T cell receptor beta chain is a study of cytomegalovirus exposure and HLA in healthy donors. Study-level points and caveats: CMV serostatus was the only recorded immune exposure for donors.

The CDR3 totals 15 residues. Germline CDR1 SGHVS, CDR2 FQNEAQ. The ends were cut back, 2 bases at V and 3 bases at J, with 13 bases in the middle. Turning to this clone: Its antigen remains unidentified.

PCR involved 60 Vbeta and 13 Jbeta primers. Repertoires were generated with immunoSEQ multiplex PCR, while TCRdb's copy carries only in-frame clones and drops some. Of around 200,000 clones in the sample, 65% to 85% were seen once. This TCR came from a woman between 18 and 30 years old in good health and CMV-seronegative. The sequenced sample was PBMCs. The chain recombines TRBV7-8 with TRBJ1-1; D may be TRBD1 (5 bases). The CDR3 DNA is TGTGCCAGCAGCTTATTGTTGGGGCTCGACACTGAAGCTTTCTTT. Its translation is CASSLLLGLDTEAFF.